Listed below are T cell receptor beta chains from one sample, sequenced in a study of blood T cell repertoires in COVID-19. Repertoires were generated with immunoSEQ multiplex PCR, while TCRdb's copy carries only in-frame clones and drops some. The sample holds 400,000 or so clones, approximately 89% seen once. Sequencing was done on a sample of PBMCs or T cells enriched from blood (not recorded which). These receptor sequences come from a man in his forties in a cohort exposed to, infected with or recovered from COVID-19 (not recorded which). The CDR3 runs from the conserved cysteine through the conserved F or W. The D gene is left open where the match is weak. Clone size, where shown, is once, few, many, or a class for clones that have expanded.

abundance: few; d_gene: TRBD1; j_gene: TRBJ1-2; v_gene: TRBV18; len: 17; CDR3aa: CASSPEDPGGANYGYTF; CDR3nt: TGTGCCAGCTCACCAGAGGATCCAGGGGGTGCTAACTATGGCTACACCTTC
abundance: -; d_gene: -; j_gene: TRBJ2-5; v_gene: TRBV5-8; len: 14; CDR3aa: CASSRPGREETQYF; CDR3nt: TGTGCCAGCAGCCGGCCCGGGAGAGAAGAGACCCAGTACTTC
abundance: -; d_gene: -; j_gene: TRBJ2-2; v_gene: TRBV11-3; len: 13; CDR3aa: CASSHTGSGELFF; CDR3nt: TGTGCCAGCAGCCATACAGGGTCCGGGGAGCTGTTTTTT
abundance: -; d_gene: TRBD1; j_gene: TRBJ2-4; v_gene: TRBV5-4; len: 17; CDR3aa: CASSRSTGGLGKNIQYF; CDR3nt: TGTGCCAGCAGCCGGAGTACAGGGGGCCTGGGCAAAAACATTCAGTACTTC
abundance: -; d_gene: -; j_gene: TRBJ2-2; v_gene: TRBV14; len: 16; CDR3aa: CASSQVPGVVTGELFF; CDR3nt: TGTGCCAGCAGCCAAGTTCCGGGAGTGGTGACCGGGGAGCTGTTTTTT
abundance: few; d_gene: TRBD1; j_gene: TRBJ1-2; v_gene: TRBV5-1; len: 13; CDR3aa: CASSLDRGYGYTF; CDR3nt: TGCGCCAGCAGCTTGGACAGGGGGTACGGCTACACCTTC
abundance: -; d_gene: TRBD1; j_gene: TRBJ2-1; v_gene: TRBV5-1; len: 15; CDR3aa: CASSLTLTGGIEQFF; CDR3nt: TGCGCCAGCAGCTTGACGTTGACAGGGGGCATTGAGCAGTTCTTC
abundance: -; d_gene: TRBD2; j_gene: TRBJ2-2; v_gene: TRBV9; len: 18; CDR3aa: CASSPRGEGREYSGELFF; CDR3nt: TGTGCCAGCAGCCCCAGAGGGGAGGGGCGGGAGTACTCCGGGGAGCTGTTTTTT
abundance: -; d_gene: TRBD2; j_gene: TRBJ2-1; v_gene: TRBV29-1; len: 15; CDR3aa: CSVEDGTSGTNEQFF; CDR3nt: TGCAGCGTTGAAGATGGGACTAGCGGGACCAATGAGCAGTTCTTC
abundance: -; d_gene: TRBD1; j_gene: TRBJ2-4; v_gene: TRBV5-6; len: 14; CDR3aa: CASSPGGAKNIQYF; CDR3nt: TGTGCCAGCAGCCCAGGGGGAGCCAAAAACATTCAGTACTTC
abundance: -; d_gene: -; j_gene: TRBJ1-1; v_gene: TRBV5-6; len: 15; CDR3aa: CASSSGSGSHTEAFF; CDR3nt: TGTGCCAGCAGCTCTGGGTCGGGGTCACACACTGAAGCTTTCTTT
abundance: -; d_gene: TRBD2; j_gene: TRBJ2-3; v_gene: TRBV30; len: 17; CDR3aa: CAWSPRGGRAMWDTQYF; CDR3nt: TGTGCCTGGAGTCCACGAGGCGGGAGGGCCATGTGGGATACGCAGTATTTT
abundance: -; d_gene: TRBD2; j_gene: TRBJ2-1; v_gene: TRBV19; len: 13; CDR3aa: CASSTSGYNEQFF; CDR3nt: TGTGCCAGTAGTACTAGCGGCTACAATGAGCAGTTCTTC
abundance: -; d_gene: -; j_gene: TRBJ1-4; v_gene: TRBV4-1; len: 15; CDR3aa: CASSQEHRTNEKLFF; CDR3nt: TGCGCCAGCAGCCAAGAACACAGAACTAATGAAAAACTGTTTTTT
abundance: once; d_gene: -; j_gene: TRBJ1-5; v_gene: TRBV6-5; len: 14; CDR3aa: CASSSDRFNQPQHF; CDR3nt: TGTGCCAGCAGTTCAGACAGGTTCAATCAGCCCCAGCATTTT
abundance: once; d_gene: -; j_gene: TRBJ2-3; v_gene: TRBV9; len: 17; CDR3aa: CASSVAGQTKTTDTQYF; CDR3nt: TGTGCCAGCAGCGTAGCTGGGCAGACGAAGACCACAGATACGCAGTATTTT
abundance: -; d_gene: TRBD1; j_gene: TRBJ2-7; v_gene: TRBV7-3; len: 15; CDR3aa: CASSLSGQGHHEQYF; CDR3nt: TGTGCCAGCAGCTTATCGGGACAGGGTCACCACGAGCAGTACTTC
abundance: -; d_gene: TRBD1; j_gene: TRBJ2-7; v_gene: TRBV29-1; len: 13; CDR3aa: CSVTGAPSYEQYF; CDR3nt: TGCAGCGTGACAGGGGCCCCCTCCTACGAGCAGTACTTC
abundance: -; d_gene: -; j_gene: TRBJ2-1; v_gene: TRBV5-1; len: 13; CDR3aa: CASSLPGDNEQFF; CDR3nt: TGCGCCAGCAGCTTGCCAGGGGATAATGAGCAGTTCTTC
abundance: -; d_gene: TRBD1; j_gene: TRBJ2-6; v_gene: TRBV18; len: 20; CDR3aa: CASSQKPGTGKFSGANVLTF; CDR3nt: TGTGCCAGCTCGCAAAAACCCGGGACAGGGAAATTCTCTGGGGCCAACGTCCTGACTTTC
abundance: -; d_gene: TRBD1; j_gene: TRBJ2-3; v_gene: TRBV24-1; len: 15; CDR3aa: CATDPGQGTTDTQYF; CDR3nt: TGTGCCACCGATCCGGGACAGGGGACCACAGATACGCAGTATTTT
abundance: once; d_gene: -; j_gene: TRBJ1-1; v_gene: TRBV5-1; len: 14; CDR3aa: CASSPGGTHTEAFF; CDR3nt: TGCGCCAGCAGCCCCGGGGGAACCCACACTGAAGCTTTCTTT
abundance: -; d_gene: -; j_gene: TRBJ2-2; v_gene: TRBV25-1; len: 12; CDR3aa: CASIGRPGELFF; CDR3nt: TGTGCCAGCATCGGGAGACCCGGGGAGCTGTTTTTT
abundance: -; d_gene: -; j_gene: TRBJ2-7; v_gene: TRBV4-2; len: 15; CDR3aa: CASSQRWRGNYEQYF; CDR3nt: TGTGCCAGCAGCCAACGCTGGCGGGGTAACTACGAGCAGTACTTC
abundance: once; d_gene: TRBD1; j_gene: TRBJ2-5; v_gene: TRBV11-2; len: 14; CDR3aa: CASSQDRVQETQYF; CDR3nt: TGTGCCAGCAGCCAGGACAGGGTGCAAGAGACCCAGTACTTC
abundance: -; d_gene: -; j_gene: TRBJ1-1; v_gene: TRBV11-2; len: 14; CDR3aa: CASSLRTMNTEAFF; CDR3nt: TGTGCCAGCAGCTTAAGGACTATGAACACTGAAGCTTTCTTT
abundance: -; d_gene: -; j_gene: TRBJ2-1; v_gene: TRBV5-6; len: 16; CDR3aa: CASSLDAKSSYNEQFF; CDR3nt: TGTGCCAGCAGCTTGGATGCCAAGAGCTCCTACAATGAGCAGTTCTTC
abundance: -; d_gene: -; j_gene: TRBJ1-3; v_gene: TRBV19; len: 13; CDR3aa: CASSIDGRNTIYF; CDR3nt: TGTGCCAGTAGTATAGATGGCCGAAACACCATATATTTT
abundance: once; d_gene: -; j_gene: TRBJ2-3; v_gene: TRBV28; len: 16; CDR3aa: CASSLGGGGSTDTQYF; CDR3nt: TGTGCCAGCAGTTTAGGCGGTGGTGGGAGCACAGATACGCAGTATTTT
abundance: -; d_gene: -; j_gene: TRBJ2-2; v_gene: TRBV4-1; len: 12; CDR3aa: CASSLLLGELFF; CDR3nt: TGCGCCAGCAGCCTCCTATTAGGGGAGCTGTTTTTT
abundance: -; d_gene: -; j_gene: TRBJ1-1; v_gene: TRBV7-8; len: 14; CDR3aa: CASSPVTVNTEAFF; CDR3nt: TGTGCCAGCAGCCCAGTTACAGTGAACACTGAAGCTTTCTTT
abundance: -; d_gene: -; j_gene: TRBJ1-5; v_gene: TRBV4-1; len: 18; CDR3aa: CASSQDGGDRAGYQPQHF; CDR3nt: TGCGCCAGCAGCCAAGACGGGGGGGATAGGGCCGGGTATCAGCCCCAGCATTTT
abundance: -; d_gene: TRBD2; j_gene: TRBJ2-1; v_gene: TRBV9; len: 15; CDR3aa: CASSSRLAGYNEQFF; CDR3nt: TGTGCCAGCAGCTCCCGACTAGCGGGGTACAATGAGCAGTTCTTC
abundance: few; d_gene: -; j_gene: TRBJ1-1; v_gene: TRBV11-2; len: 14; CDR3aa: CASSPERPGTEAFF; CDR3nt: TGTGCCAGCAGCCCGGAGAGGCCGGGGACTGAAGCTTTCTTT
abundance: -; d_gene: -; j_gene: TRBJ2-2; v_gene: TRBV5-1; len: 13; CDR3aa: CASHTSGAGELFF; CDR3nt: TGCGCCAGCCACACCTCAGGGGCCGGGGAGCTGTTTTTT
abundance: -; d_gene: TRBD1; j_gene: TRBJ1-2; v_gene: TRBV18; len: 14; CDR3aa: CASSPKQGGYGYTF; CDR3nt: TGTGCCAGCTCACCCAAACAGGGGGGCTATGGCTACACCTTC
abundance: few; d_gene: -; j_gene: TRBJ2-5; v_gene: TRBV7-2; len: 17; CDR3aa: CASSFSPFRGRFETQYF; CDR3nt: TGTGCCAGCAGCTTTTCCCCCTTCCGGGGTCGGTTCGAGACCCAGTACTTC
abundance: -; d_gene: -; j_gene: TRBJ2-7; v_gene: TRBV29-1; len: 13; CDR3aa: CSVGGTRSYEQYF; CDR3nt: TGCAGCGTTGGAGGGACACGAAGCTACGAGCAGTACTTC
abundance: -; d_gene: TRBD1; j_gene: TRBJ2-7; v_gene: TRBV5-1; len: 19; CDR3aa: CASSLKEGEGQGSLNEQYF; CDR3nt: TGCGCCAGCAGCTTGAAGGAGGGCGAGGGACAGGGGAGTTTGAACGAGCAGTACTTC
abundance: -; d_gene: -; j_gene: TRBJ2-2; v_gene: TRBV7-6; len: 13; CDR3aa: CASSPREDGELFF; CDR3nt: TGTGCCAGCAGCCCCAGGGAAGACGGGGAGCTGTTTTTT
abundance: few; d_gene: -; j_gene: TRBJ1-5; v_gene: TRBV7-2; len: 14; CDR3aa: CASSLGTANQPQHF; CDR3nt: TGTGCCAGCAGCTTAGGAACAGCCAATCAGCCCCAGCATTTT
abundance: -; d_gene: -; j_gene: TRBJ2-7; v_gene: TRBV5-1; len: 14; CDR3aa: CASSLIPGQYEQYF; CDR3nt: TGCGCCAGCAGCTTAATCCCAGGCCAGTACGAGCAGTACTTC
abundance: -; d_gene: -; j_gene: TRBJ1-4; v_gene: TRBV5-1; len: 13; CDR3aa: CASKWGENEKLFF; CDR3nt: TGCGCCAGCAAGTGGGGAGAGAATGAAAAACTGTTTTTT
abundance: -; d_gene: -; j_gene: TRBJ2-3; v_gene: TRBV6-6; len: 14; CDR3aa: CASSYAGSTDTQYF; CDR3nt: TGTGCCAGCAGTTACGCGGGAAGCACAGATACGCAGTATTTT
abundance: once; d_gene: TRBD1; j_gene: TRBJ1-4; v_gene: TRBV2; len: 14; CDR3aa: CASSRQGPNEKLFF; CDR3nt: TGTGCCAGCAGTAGACAGGGACCTAATGAAAAACTGTTTTTT
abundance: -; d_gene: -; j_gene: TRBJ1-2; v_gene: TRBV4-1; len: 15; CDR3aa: CASRGQGMGVYGYTF; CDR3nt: TGCGCCAGCAGGGGCCAGGGGATGGGGGTGTATGGCTACACCTTC
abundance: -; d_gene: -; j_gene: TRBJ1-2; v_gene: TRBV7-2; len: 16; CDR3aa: CASSFGLGASNYGYTF; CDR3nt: TGTGCCAGCAGCTTCGGCCTAGGGGCGTCGAACTATGGCTACACCTTC